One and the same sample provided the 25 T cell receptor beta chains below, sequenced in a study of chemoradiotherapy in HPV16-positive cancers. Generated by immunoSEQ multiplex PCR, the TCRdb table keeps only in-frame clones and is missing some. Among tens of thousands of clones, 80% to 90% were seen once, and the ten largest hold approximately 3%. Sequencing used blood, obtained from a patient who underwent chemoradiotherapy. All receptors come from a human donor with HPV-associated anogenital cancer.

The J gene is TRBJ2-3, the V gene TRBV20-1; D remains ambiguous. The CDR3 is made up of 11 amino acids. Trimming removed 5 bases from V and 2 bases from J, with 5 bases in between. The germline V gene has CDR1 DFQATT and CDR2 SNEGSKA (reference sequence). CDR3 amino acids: CSAEDTDTQYF. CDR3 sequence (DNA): TGCAGTGCTGAGGACACAGATACGCAGTATTTT.

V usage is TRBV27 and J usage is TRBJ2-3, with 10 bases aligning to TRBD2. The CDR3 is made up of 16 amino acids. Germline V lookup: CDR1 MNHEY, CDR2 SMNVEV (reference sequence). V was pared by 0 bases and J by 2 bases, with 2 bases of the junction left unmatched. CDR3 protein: CASSLSLAGVTDTQYF. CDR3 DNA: TGTGCCAGCAGTTTATCCCTAGCGGGGGTCACAGATACGCAGTATTTT.

The CDR3 spells CASSGGGYNEQFF. In DNA form, the CDR3 reads TGTGCCAGCAGTGGGGGCGGGTACAATGAGCAGTTCTTC. The chain employs TRBV27 and TRBJ2-1; the D gene is possibly TRBD1 (6 bases). The ends were cut back, 5 bases at V and 4 bases at J, with 9 bases in the middle. There are 13 residues in the CDR3. CDR1 and CDR2 from the germline V gene are MNHEY and SMNVEV (reference sequence).

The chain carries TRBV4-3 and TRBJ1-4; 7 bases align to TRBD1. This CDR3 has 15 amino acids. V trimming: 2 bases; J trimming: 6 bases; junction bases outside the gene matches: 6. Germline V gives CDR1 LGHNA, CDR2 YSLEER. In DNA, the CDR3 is TGCGCCAGCAGCCAAAATGACAGGGAGGATGAAAAACTGTTTTTT. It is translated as CASSQNDREDEKLFF.

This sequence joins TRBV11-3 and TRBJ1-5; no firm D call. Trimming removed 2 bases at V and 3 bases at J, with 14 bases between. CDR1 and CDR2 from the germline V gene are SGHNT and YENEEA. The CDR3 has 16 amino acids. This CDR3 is CASSLTSGPFNQPQHF. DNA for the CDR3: TGTGCCAGCAGCTTAACCTCCGGCCCCTTCAATCAGCCCCAGCATTTT.

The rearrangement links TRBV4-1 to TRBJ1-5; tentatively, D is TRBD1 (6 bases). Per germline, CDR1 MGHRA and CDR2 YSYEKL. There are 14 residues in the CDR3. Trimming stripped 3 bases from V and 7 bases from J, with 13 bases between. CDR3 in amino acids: CASSQTQGRQPQHF. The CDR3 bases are TGCGCCAGCAGCCAGACACAGGGTCGGCAGCCCCAGCATTTT.

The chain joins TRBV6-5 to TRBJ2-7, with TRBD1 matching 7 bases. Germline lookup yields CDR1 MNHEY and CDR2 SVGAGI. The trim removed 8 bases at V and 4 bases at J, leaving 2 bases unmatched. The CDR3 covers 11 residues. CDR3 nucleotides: TGTGCCAGCGGGACAGCTTACGAGCAGTACTTC. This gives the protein CASGTAYEQYF.

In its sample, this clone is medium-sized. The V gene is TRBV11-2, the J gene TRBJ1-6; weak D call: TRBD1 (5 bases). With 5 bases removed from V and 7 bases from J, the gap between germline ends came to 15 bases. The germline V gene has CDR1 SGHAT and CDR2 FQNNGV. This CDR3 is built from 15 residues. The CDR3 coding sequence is TGTGCCAGCAGCCCAAACAGGAGCCCCAATTCACCCCTCCACTTT. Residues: CASSPNRSPNSPLHF.

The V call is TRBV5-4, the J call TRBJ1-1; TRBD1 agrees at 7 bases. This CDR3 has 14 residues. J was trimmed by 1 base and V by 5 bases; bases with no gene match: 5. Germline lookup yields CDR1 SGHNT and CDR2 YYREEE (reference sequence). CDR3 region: CASSFGTANTEAFF. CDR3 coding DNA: TGTGCCAGCAGTTTCGGGACAGCGAACACTGAAGCTTTCTTT.

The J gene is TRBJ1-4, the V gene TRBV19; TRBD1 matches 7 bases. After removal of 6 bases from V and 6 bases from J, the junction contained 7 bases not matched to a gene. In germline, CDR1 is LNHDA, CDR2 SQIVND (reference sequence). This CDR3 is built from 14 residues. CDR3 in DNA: TGTGCCAGTAGAGCAGGGGGGGGTGATGAAAAACTGTTTTTT. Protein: CASRAGGGDEKLFF.

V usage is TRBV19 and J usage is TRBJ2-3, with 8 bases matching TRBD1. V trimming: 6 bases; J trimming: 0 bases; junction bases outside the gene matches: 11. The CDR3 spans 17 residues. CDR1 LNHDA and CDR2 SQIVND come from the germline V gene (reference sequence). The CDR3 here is CASSDRGPSSSTDTQYF. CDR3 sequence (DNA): TGTGCCAGTAGCGACAGGGGCCCTTCTTCTAGCACAGATACGCAGTATTTT.

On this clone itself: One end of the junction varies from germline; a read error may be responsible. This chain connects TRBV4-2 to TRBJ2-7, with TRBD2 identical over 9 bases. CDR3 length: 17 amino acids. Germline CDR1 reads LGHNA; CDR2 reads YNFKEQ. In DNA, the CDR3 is TGTGCCAACAGCCAAGATCTGGCTAGCGGGGCCTCCTACGAGCAGTACTTC. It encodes CANSQDLASGASYEQYF.

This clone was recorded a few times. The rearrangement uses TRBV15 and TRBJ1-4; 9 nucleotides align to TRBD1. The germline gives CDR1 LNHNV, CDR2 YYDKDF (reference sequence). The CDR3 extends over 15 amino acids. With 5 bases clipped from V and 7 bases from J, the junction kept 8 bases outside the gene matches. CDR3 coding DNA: TGTGCCACCAGCCCGATGACAGGGGGTGGTGAAAAACTGTTTTTT. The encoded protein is CATSPMTGGGEKLFF.

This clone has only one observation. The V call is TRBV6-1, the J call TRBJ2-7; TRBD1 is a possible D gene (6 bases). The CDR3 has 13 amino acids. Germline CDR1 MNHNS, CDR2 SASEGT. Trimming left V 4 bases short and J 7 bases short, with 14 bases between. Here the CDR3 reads CASSATGSGEQYF. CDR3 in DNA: TGTGCCAGCAGTGCCACAGGGTCGGGTGAGCAGTACTTC.

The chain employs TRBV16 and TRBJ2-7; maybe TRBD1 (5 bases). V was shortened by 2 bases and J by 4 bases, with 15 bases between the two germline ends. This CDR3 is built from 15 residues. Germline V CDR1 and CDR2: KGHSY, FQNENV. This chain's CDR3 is CASSQMWTLSYEQYF. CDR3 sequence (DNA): TGTGCCAGCAGCCAAATGTGGACATTGTCTTACGAGCAGTACTTC.

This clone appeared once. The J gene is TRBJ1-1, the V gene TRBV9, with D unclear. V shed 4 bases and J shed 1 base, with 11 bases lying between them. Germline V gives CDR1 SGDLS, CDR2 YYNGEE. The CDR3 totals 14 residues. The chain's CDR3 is CASSPYDRNTEAFF. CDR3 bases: TGTGCCAGCAGCCCCTATGATAGGAACACTGAAGCTTTCTTT. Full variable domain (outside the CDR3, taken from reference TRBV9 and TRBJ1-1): DSGVTQTPKHLITATGQRVTLRCSPRSGDLSVYWYQQSLDQGLQFLIQYYNGEERAKGNILERFSAQQFPDLHSELNLSSLELGDSALYFCASSPYDRNTEAFFGQGTRLTVV.

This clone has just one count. This CDR3 reads CASSFKVNEKLFF. The CDR3 DNA follows: TGTGCCAGCAGCTTCAAAGTTAATGAAAAACTGTTTTTT. The chain joins TRBV7-2 to TRBJ1-4, with D uncertain. Germline CDR1 and CDR2: SGHTA and FQGNSA. V dropped 3 bases and J dropped 4 bases, with 6 bases sitting between them. The CDR3 contains 13 residues.

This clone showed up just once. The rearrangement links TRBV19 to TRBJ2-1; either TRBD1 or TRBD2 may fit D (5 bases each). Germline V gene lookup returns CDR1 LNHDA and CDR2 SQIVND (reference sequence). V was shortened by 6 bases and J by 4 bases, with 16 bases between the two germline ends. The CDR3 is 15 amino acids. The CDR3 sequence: CASSLPGRPYNEQFF. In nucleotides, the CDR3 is TGTGCCAGTAGCTTACCGGGACGCCCGTACAATGAGCAGTTCTTC.

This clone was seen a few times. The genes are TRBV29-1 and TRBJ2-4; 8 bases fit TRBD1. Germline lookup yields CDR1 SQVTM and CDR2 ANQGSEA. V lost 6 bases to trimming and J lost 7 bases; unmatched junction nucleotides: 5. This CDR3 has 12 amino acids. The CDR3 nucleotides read TGCAGCGTGGGGACAGGAGGTAACATTCAGTACTTC. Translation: CSVGTGGNIQYF.

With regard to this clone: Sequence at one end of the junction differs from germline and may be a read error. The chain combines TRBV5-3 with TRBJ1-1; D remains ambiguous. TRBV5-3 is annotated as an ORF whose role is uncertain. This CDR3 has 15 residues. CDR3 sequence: CASSLQEGSMAEAFF. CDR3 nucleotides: TGTGCCAGCAGCTTGCAGGAGGGTAGTATGGCTGAAGCTTTCTTT.

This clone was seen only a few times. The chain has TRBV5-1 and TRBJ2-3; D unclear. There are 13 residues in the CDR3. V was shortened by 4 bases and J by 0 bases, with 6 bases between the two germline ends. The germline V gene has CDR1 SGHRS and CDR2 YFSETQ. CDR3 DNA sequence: TGCGCCAGCAGCGGTACTAGCACAGATACGCAGTATTTT. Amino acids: CASSGTSTDTQYF.

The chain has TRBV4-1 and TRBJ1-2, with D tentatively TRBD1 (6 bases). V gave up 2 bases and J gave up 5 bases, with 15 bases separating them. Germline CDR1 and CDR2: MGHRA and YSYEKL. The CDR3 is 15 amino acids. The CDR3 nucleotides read TGCGCCAGCAGCCAAAATATAGGGGGAGGGTATGGCTACACCTTC. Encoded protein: CASSQNIGGGYGYTF.

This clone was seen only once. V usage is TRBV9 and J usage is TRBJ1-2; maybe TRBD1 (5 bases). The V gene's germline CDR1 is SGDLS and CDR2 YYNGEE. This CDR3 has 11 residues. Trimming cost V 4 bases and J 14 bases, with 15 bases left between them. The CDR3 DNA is TGTGCCAGCAGCTTGGCCGGGACTATGACCTTC. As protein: CASSLAGTMTF.

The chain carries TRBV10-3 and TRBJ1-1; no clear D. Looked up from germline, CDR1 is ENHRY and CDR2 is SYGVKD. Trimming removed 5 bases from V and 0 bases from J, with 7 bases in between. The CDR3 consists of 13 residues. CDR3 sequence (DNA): TGTGCCATCAGTCGTAACCTGAACACTGAAGCTTTCTTT. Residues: CAISRNLNTEAFF.

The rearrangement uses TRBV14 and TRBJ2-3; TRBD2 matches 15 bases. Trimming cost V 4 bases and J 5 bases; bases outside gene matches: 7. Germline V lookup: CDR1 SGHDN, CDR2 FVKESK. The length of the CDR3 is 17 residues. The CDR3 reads CASSRPGLAGGRDTQYF. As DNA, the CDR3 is TGTGCCAGCAGCCGCCCGGGACTAGCGGGAGGCAGAGATACGCAGTATTTT. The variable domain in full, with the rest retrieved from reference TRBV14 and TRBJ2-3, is EAGVTQFPSHSVIEKGQTVTLRCDPISGHDNLYWYRRVMGKEIKFLLHFVKESKQDESGMPNNRFLAERTGGTYSTLKVQPAELEDSGVYFCASSRPGLAGGRDTQYFGPGTRLTVL.